Below, one TCR beta chain is given with its context. Its antigen is still unknown. The sample is drawn from a study of response to subunit inactivated influenza vaccine. Study-level points and caveats: There was a suggestion from the authors that each seasonal influenza vaccination recruits few new T cells.

From the RT-PCR reads, TCRdb called clonotypes with MiXCR, one entry per CDR3 protein. The data show 150,000 to 200,000 distinct CDR3 sequences, about 12% seen once. CDR1 and CDR2 from the germline V gene are SGHDN and FVKESK. The CDR3 totals 13 residues. V was shortened by 3 bases and J by 2 bases, with 7 bases between the two germline ends. These data also featured in a second study, about T cells expressing NK-cell markers. According to that study: Researchers built TCR beta cDNA using 5'RACE template switching with UMIs. Most of the eight sequenced donors tested HCMV-seropositive; one tested seronegative. The CD3+CD56-NKG2C+ fraction was also led by these clonotypes in a few donors.

The source material was CD8+ T cells sorted from PBMCs, sampled about 13 days after vaccination. The source is a man aged 45-65 years who received an inactivated influenza vaccine. The chain links TRBV14 to TRBJ1-1; no reliable D call. This CDR3 is CASSHYRNTEAFF. The CDR3 DNA is TGTGCCAGCAGCCACTACAGAAACACTGAAGCTTTCTTT.